These 24 T cell receptor beta chains share one sample of origin, sequenced in a study of PD-1 blockade in classical Hodgkin lymphoma. Stated time point: cycle 4 day 1 (C4D1), after five to seven weeks of nivolumab. Each of the patients experienced relapse following autologous stem cell transplantation, and their brentuximab vedotin exposure differed. Sequenced by immunoSEQ multiplex PCR; TCRdb stores in-frame clones only, minus some. The sample lists tens of thousands of clones; around two thirds were seen once. Material: peripheral blood mononuclear cells (PBMCs), obtained before the fourth cycle of nivolumab. These receptors were taken from a human donor with classical Hodgkin lymphoma.

The chain combines TRBV21-1 with TRBJ2-1; TRBD2 is taken as the D call from the table, unchecked against the DNA. TRBV21-1 is a listed pseudogene. The CDR3 has 14 amino acids. The CDR3 DNA reads TGTGCCAGCAGCAAAGAGGCGGGGGCCAATGAGCAGTTCTTC. This encodes CASSKEAGANEQFF.

The chain is built from TRBV28 and TRBJ1-1, with TRBD1 identical over 7 bases. The CDR3 is made up of 13 amino acids. CDR1 and CDR2 from the germline V gene are MDHEN and SYDVKM. CDR3 coding DNA: TGTGTCACTCAGGGGGGGGTGAACACTGAAGCTTTCTTT. Its protein is CVTQGGVNTEAFF.

The chain joins TRBV14 to TRBJ2-5; D remains unclear. The V gene's germline CDR1 is SGHDN and CDR2 FVKESK. Trimming took 0 bases from V and 7 from J, leaving 9 bases between them. The CDR3 sequence is 13 residues long. This CDR3 is CASSQEAPTTQYF. The CDR3 region has the DNA TGTGCCAGCAGCCAAGAAGCCCCCACGACCCAGTACTTC.

This chain uses TRBV27 with TRBJ2-7; 8 positions agree with TRBD1. J gave up 5 bases and V 4 bases, and 4 bases lay outside the gene matches. Germline V gene sequence: CDR1 MNHEY, CDR2 SMNVEV (reference sequence). The CDR3 loop spans 13 amino acids. This CDR3 reads CASSSGQGNEQYF. The CDR3 bases are TGTGCCAGCAGTTCCGGACAGGGAAACGAGCAGTACTTC.

The chain carries TRBV6-5 and TRBJ2-7; weak D call: TRBD2 (5 bases). From germline, CDR1 is MNHEY and CDR2 SVGAGI. Trimming removed 5 bases at V and 7 bases at J, with 21 bases between. The CDR3 has 15 residues. CDR3 sequence: CASSPLDRGSGEQYF. The CDR3 DNA sequence: TGTGCCAGCAGTCCACTTGATAGAGGGAGTGGAGAGCAGTACTTC.

The gene calls are TRBV29-1 and TRBJ2-7, with 8 positions matching TRBD1. V shed 7 bases, J shed 7 bases, and the junction held 6 bases outside the gene matches. The CDR3 is made up of 11 amino acids. CDR1 SQVTM and CDR2 ANQGSEA come from the germline V gene. CDR3 DNA sequence: TGCAGCGCGACAGGGGCGGGGGAGCAGTACTTC. As protein: CSATGAGEQYF.

This sequence joins TRBV5-6 and TRBJ2-5, with D uncertain. The V gene lost 0 bases and the J gene lost 2 bases, with 5 bases spanning the gap. Germline CDR1 and CDR2: SGHDT and YYEEEE. This CDR3 is 13 amino acids long. In DNA, the CDR3 is TGTGCCAGCAGCTTGGTCAGTCAAGAGACCCAGTACTTC. Translated: CASSLVSQETQYF.

This chain uses TRBV5-6 with TRBJ2-7; 9 bases match TRBD1. J gave up 3 bases and V 5 bases, and 9 bases lay outside the gene matches. Per germline, CDR1 SGHDT and CDR2 YYEEEE. The CDR3 covers 15 residues. The CDR3 is CASRATGGVFYEQYF. The DNA of the CDR3 is TGTGCCAGCAGAGCCACAGGGGGCGTTTTCTACGAGCAGTACTTC.

V is TRBV2 and J is TRBJ2-3; D perhaps matches TRBD2 (6 bases). The germline V gene encodes CDR1 SNHLY and CDR2 FYNNEI. This CDR3 region has 14 residues. The V end lost 6 bases, the J end lost 3 bases, and 13 bases lay between the germline ends. This CDR3 is CASSRRGWTDTQYF. The DNA for the CDR3 is TGTGCCAGCAGCCGGAGGGGTTGGACAGATACGCAGTATTTT.

The rearrangement uses TRBV6-1 and TRBJ2-5, with D hard to call. This CDR3 is built from 12 residues. Germline loops: CDR1 MNHNS, CDR2 SASEGT. The V end was cut by 1 base, the J end by 5 bases, with 5 bases between. This CDR3 reads CASSEVQETQYF. The DNA for the CDR3 is TGTGCCAGCAGTGAAGTTCAGGAGACCCAGTACTTC.

V gene TRBV7-3 combines with J gene TRBJ2-5; D may be TRBD1 (6 bases). The J call is in doubt because the DNA end fits TRBJ2-7 better. CDR1 is SGHTA, CDR2 FQGTGA, per germline. The CDR3 is made up of 15 amino acids. Written as DNA, the CDR3 is TGTGCCAGCAGCCCCGAAGGGGGTACCTCCTACGAGCAGTACTTC. This translates into CASSPEGGTSYEQYF.

In this sample, this clone turned up once. The chain links TRBV7-9 to TRBJ2-5, with D hard to call. The germline gives CDR1 SEHNR, CDR2 FQNEAQ (reference sequence). V lost 1 base and J lost 5, with 5 bases in between. The CDR3 spans 12 residues. The CDR3 region is CASSLGRETQYF. CDR3 nucleotides: TGTGCCAGCAGCTTAGGTCGGGAGACCCAGTACTTC.

The chain combines TRBV5-6 with TRBJ2-7; D perhaps matches TRBD1 (6 bases). This CDR3 is 18 amino acids long. Germline values: CDR1 SGHDT, CDR2 YYEEEE. V lost 4 bases and J lost 2, with 25 bases in between. In nucleotides, the CDR3 is TGTGCCAGCAGCCTTAGCAGGGGAAGCTATCTTGAAACCTACGAGCAGTACTTC. Encoded protein: CASSLSRGSYLETYEQYF.

This clone was seen only once. The V and J genes are TRBV9 and TRBJ2-1; the match to TRBD2 covers 12 bases. Trimming removed 4 bases from V and 6 bases from J; junction bases left unmatched: 5. CDR1 is SGDLS, CDR2 YYNGEE, per germline. This CDR3 contains 15 residues. The CDR3 DNA reads as TGTGCCAGCAGCCCTAGCGGGGGGGCGCCCAATGAGCAGTTCTTC. It codes for CASSPSGGAPNEQFF.

The chain uses TRBV6-1 and TRBJ2-7; D may be TRBD1 or TRBD2 (6 bases each). Germline assignment: CDR1 MNHNS and CDR2 SASEGT. V was clipped by 5 bases and J by 7 bases, with 21 bases between them. This CDR3 comprises 15 residues. This chain's CDR3 is CASSQGGTPAKEQYF. In DNA form, the CDR3 reads TGTGCCAGCAGTCAAGGGGGGACACCAGCGAAGGAGCAGTACTTC.

The chain carries TRBV27 and TRBJ2-1; D possibly corresponds to TRBD1 (6 bases). The CDR3 loop spans 14 amino acids. Per germline, CDR1 MNHEY and CDR2 SMNVEV (reference sequence). V lost 5 bases and J 5 bases, leaving 13 bases between the germline ends. The CDR3 reads CASSPGTTDNEQFF. Here the CDR3 DNA reads TGTGCCAGCAGTCCGGGGACAACTGACAATGAGCAGTTCTTC.

This chain uses TRBV7-6 with TRBJ1-6, with 7 positions matching TRBD1. The CDR3 is 16 amino acids. CDR1 and CDR2 (germline): SGHVS, FNYEAQ. V shed 4 bases, J shed 5 bases, and the junction held 8 bases outside the gene matches. The CDR3 reads CASSSGPGQNNSPLHF. CDR3 nucleotides: TGTGCCAGCAGCTCAGGACCGGGACAGAATAATTCACCCCTCCACTTT.

In DNA form, the CDR3 reads TGTGCCAGCAGCTTGGGGACAGGGGGATCACCCCTCCACTTT. It codes for CASSLGTGGSPLHF. The chain links TRBV11-2 to TRBJ1-6; the match to TRBD1 covers 11 bases. Looked up from germline, CDR1 is SGHAT and CDR2 is FQNNGV. The CDR3 length is 14 residues. Trimming removed 3 bases from V and 10 bases from J; junction bases left unmatched: 2. The full variable domain, with the rest looked up from reference TRBV11-2 and TRBJ1-6, is EAGVAQSPRYKIIEKRQSVAFWCNPISGHATLYWYQQILGQGPKLLIQFQNNGVVDDSQLPKDRFSAERLKGVDSTLKIQPAKLEDSAVYLCASSLGTGGSPLHFGNGTRLTVT.

This clone was detected once. The chain uses TRBV9 and TRBJ1-2; 10 bases align to TRBD1. In germline, CDR1 is SGDLS, CDR2 YYNGEE. With V trimmed by 3 bases and J by 6 bases, 8 bases remained unmatched. This CDR3 has 15 amino acids. CDR3 coding DNA: TGTGCCAGCAGCGCAGAAACGGGACAGGGGAATGGCTACACCTTC. Translation gives CASSAETGQGNGYTF.

The rearrangement uses TRBV7-2 and TRBJ1-6, with 7 bases fitting TRBD1. This CDR3 is built from 19 residues. The germline CDR1 and CDR2 sequences are SGHTA and FQGNSA. J was trimmed by 9 bases and V by 2 bases; bases with no gene match: 19. The CDR3 protein is CASSLIAPPGQVTSSPLHF. In DNA form, the CDR3 reads TGTGCCAGCAGCTTAATTGCCCCCCCAGGACAGGTTACAAGTTCACCCCTCCACTTT.

The chain combines TRBV4-3 with TRBJ1-1; 8 positions agree with TRBD1. V lost 4 bases and J lost 3; bases outside the gene matches: 7. Per germline, CDR1 LGHNA and CDR2 YSLEER. CDR3 length equals 15 residues. Written as DNA, the CDR3 is TGCGCCAGCAGCCTCAGGGGGCAGGGCGACACTGAAGCTTTCTTT. Its translation is CASSLRGQGDTEAFF.

This sequence joins TRBV29-1 and TRBJ2-7; possible D gene TRBD1, 5 bases. Per germline, CDR1 SQVTM and CDR2 ANQGSEA. The CDR3 contains 13 residues. V shed 3 bases and J shed 4 bases, with 13 bases lying between them. CDR3 in amino acids: CSVDQGIGYEQYF. The CDR3 region has the DNA TGCAGCGTTGACCAGGGTATAGGGTACGAGCAGTACTTC.

Relative to its sample, this clone is medium-sized. This chain connects TRBV19 to TRBJ1-2; TRBD1 aligns across 7 bases. The V gene's germline CDR1 is LNHDA and CDR2 SQIVND (reference sequence). V shed 6 bases and J 3 bases; nucleotides not matched to a gene: 4. The CDR3 extends over 13 amino acids. CDR3 amino acids: CASRQTGDYGYTF. CDR3 sequence (DNA): TGTGCCAGTAGGCAAACAGGGGACTATGGCTACACCTTC.

The chain uses TRBV30 and TRBJ2-1, with D perhaps assigned TRBD1 or TRBD2 (6 bases each). This CDR3 contains 12 residues. The germline gives CDR1 GTSNPN, CDR2 SVGIG (reference sequence). With 5 bases removed from V and 8 bases from J, the gap between germline ends came to 13 bases. The DNA for the CDR3 is TGTGCCTGGGACTCCGGGGGCTATGAGCAGTTCTTC. It specifies CAWDSGGYEQFF.